Shown below are 28 T cell receptor beta chains from a single sample sequenced in a study of CD8+CD57+ T cells in acquired aplastic anemia. The use of genomic DNA as template underpinned the TCR beta VDJ and CDR3 profiling. TCRdb fed the reads into MiXCR, producing one record per CDR3 protein. The sample records 100,000 to 130,000 distinct CDR3 sequences, roughly 51% being singletons. Sequenced input: sorted CD4+, CD8+, or CD8+CD57+ T cells (not recorded which) from PBMCs. The receptors derive from a human donor in good health, serving as a control.

The rearrangement joins TRBV4-2 to TRBJ2-1, with D perhaps assigned TRBD1 or TRBD2 (6 bases each). Germline CDR1 reads LGHNA; CDR2 reads YNFKEQ. The CDR3 has 16 residues. V was clipped by 5 bases and J by 7 bases, with 21 bases between them. The DNA of the CDR3 is TGTGCCAGCAGCGCCACCGGGACCACAGGGAGGAATGAGCAGTTCTTC. Its translation: CASSATGTTGRNEQFF.

CDR3 in amino acids: CASSSSTTGVGETQYF. CDR3 DNA: TGTGCCAGCAGTTCCTCGACTACAGGGGTCGGGGAGACCCAGTACTTC. This chain links TRBV6-5 with TRBJ2-5, with 7 bases aligning to TRBD1. Germline CDR1 is MNHEY and CDR2 is SVGAGI. V trimming: 4 bases; J trimming: 5 bases; junction bases outside the gene matches: 13. The CDR3 runs 16 residues.

This clonotype was counted only a few times. The chain has TRBV10-3 and TRBJ2-5; D tentatively reads TRBD1 or TRBD2 (6 bases each). The CDR3 has 13 amino acids. With 6 bases removed from V and 2 bases from J, the gap between germline ends came to 10 bases. The germline V gene has CDR1 ENHRY and CDR2 SYGVKD. As DNA, the CDR3 is TGTGCCATCAGACAGGGACTTCAAGAGACCCAGTACTTC. This encodes CAIRQGLQETQYF.

Many counts were recorded for this clonotype. The chain recombines TRBV13 with TRBJ2-7; weak D call: TRBD1 (6 bases). V was clipped by 5 bases and J by 0 bases, with 29 bases between them. From germline, CDR1 is PRHDT and CDR2 FYEKMQ (reference sequence). This CDR3 has 20 residues. The CDR3 spells CASSPGFLGELGAYSYEQYF. The CDR3 DNA is TGTGCCAGCAGCCCAGGGTTCCTGGGGGAGTTGGGGGCCTACTCCTACGAGCAGTACTTC.

The chain combines TRBV24-1 with TRBJ1-5, with a weak D call TRBD1 (6 bases). The CDR3 is 16 amino acids. Between the trimmed V and J ends, which lost 3 bases and 5 bases, there was a span of 16 bases. Germline V gives CDR1 KGHDR, CDR2 SFDVKD. The CDR3 region has the DNA TGTGCCACCAGTGATCCAAGCGGGACAAGCGATCAGCCCCAGCATTTT. Translating it yields CATSDPSGTSDQPQHF.

This clonotype was detected ten times or more. The CDR3: CAINDREGGYNEQFF. The CDR3 nucleotides read TGTGCCATTAACGACAGGGAAGGTGGTTACAATGAGCAGTTCTTC. The chain couples TRBV10-3 to TRBJ2-1; 7 bases map to TRBD1. This CDR3 comprises 15 residues. The J segment lost 4 bases and the V segment lost 9 bases, leaving 12 bases of the junction unmatched. CDR1 ENHRY and CDR2 SYGVKD come from the germline V gene.

Of note for this clonotype: The junction and the germline gene differ at one end; a read error may be behind it. J is TRBJ1-2 and V is TRBV11-2, with D perhaps TRBD1 (6 bases). The germline gives CDR1 SGHAT, CDR2 FQNNGV. This CDR3 spans 15 amino acids. The CDR3 reads CAGSPSGHRNYGYTF. CDR3 sequence (DNA): TGTGCCGGCAGCCCTTCGGGACACCGTAACTATGGCTACACCTTC.

The chain has TRBV16 and TRBJ1-6; no reliable D call. The CDR3 extends over 14 amino acids. Trimming removed 5 bases at V and 10 bases at J, with 15 bases between. CDR1 and CDR2 (germline): KGHSY, FQNENV. The CDR3: CASSADGYGSPLHF. For the CDR3, the DNA is TGTGCCAGCAGCGCCGACGGGTACGGATCACCCCTCCACTTT. Combining the CDR3 with reference TRBV16 and TRBJ1-6 gives the whole variable domain GEEVAQTPKHLVRGEGQKAKLYCAPIKGHSYVFWYQQVLKNEFKFLISFQNENVFDETGMPKERFSAKCLPNSPCSLEIQATKLEDSAVYFCASSADGYGSPLHFGNGTRLTVT.

The V and J genes are TRBV3-1 and TRBJ2-7; 8 bases fit TRBD1. CDR1 and CDR2 from the germline V gene are LGHDT and YNNKEL (reference sequence). The CDR3 runs to 12 residues. CDR3 in amino acids: CATDRDGYEQYF. The CDR3, as DNA: TGTGCTACGGACAGGGACGGTTACGAGCAGTACTTC.

This clonotype is judged medium-sized (0.01 to 0.1%). The V call is TRBV7-2, the J call TRBJ1-2; TRBD1 might be the D (5 bases). Germline CDR1 SGHTA, CDR2 FQGNSA. CDR3 length: 14 amino acids. The V end lost 0 bases, the J end lost 6 bases, and 11 bases lay between the germline ends. The CDR3, as DNA: TGTGCCAGCAGCTTAGCGCGGGGGGTTAATGGCTACACCTTC. Encoded protein: CASSLARGVNGYTF.

This clonotype was observed at least ten times. The V and J genes are TRBV2 and TRBJ2-1; no definite D call. The CDR3 covers 12 residues. Trimming removed 7 bases at V and 5 bases at J, with 9 bases between. The germline V gene encodes CDR1 SNHLY and CDR2 FYNNEI. The CDR3 spells CASTYVDNEQFF. The DNA of the CDR3 is TGTGCCAGCACCTACGTGGACAATGAGCAGTTCTTC.

In this sample, this clonotype turned up once. This chain links TRBV20-1 with TRBJ1-2; D may be TRBD1 (5 bases). The V and J ends lost 4 bases and 8 bases respectively, with 14 bases between them. Germline loops: CDR1 DFQATT, CDR2 SNEGSKA (reference sequence). The CDR3 length is 12 residues. CDR3: CSAISDSEGYTF. In nucleotides, the CDR3 is TGCAGTGCTATCTCTGACAGTGAAGGCTACACCTTC.

This chain connects TRBV19 to TRBJ1-2, with TRBD1 as a possible D gene (6 bases). The V end was cut by 7 bases, the J end by 2 bases, with 11 bases between. The CDR3 has 13 residues. CDR1 is LNHDA and CDR2 is SQIVND in the germline V gene (reference sequence). The CDR3 reads CASTVTGNYGYTF. The DNA of the CDR3 is TGTGCCAGTACCGTCACAGGGAACTATGGCTACACCTTC.

V is TRBV19 and J is TRBJ2-4, with 7 bases lining up with TRBD1. V dropped 3 bases and J dropped 1; count of bases not matched to a gene: 3. The germline CDR1 and CDR2 sequences are LNHDA and SQIVND (reference sequence). This CDR3 comprises 15 residues. Here the CDR3 reads CASSMTGQAKNIQYF. The CDR3 bases are TGTGCCAGTAGTATGACGGGACAGGCCAAAAACATTCAGTACTTC. The whole variable domain, filled in from reference TRBV19 and TRBJ2-4, reads DGGITQSPKYLFRKEGQNVTLSCEQNLNHDAMYWYRQDPGQGLRLIYYSQIVNDFQKGDIAEGYSVSREKKESFPLTVTSAQKNPTAFYLCASSMTGQAKNIQYFGAGTRLSVL.

To note about this clonotype: No conserved phenylalanine or tryptophan ends this CDR3, so it is likely a read error. CDR3 nucleotides: TGTGCCAGCAGCGCCGGAGTCTCCTACAATGAGCAGTTCTCC. Amino acids: CASSAGVSYNEQFS. This sequence joins TRBV2 and TRBJ2-1; D is ambiguous. The CDR3 is made up of 14 amino acids. Germline CDR1 reads SNHLY; CDR2 reads FYNNEI. Trimming removed 6 bases at V and 0 bases at J, with 9 bases between.

This clonotype was counted ten times or more. The rearrangement links TRBV5-6 to TRBJ1-1, with TRBD1 matching 7 bases. Germline assignment: CDR1 SGHDT and CDR2 YYEEEE. Unmatched junction bases numbered 7, after V lost 0 bases and J lost 2 bases. The CDR3 runs to 16 residues. CDR3 residues: CASSLVLDRANTEAFF. CDR3 in DNA: TGTGCCAGCAGCTTGGTCCTCGACAGGGCCAACACTGAAGCTTTCTTT. Using reference TRBV5-6 and TRBJ1-1 for the parts outside the CDR3, the full variable domain is DAGVTQSPTHLIKTRGQQVTLRCSPKSGHDTVSWYQQALGQGPQFIFQYYEEEERQRGNFPDRFSGHQFPNYSSELNVNALLLGDSALYLCASSLVLDRANTEAFFGQGTRLTVV.

V gene TRBV12-3 or TRBV12-4 combines with J gene TRBJ2-1; TRBD1 matches at 9 bases. The CDR3 has 15 residues. V gave up 8 bases and J gave up 3 bases; unmatched junction bases: 8. This chain's CDR3 is CASGSGTGFYNEQFF. For the CDR3, the DNA is TGTGCCAGCGGTTCTGGGACAGGGTTCTACAATGAGCAGTTCTTC.

At least ten counts were recorded for this clonotype. V usage is TRBV6-5 and J usage is TRBJ1-2, with D perhaps TRBD1 (5 bases). CDR1 is MNHEY, CDR2 SVGAGI, per germline. V lost 2 bases, J lost 3 bases, and 19 bases lay in between. The CDR3 totals 17 residues. The CDR3: CASSYGAPGTAHYGYTF. The CDR3 DNA sequence: TGTGCCAGCAGTTACGGCGCTCCGGGGACGGCTCACTATGGCTACACCTTC.

Concerning this clonotype itself: Germline and junction disagree at one end, which may indicate a read error. V and J are TRBV25-1 and TRBJ1-2; maybe TRBD1 (6 bases). The germline gives CDR1 MGHDK, CDR2 SYGVNS. The CDR3 totals 16 residues. CDR3 sequence reads: CANSAGGALSNYGYTF. The CDR3 bases are TGTGCCAACAGTGCCGGGGGCGCCCTTTCTAACTACGGCTACACCTTC.

Concerning this clonotype itself: At one boundary the junction diverges from the germline segment, which might be a read error. The chain has TRBV7-7 and TRBJ2-3; 7 bases agree with TRBD2. This CDR3 is 14 amino acids long. Germline CDR1 is SSHAT and CDR2 is FNYEAQ (reference sequence). The CDR3 spells CASSPSGGTDTQYF. DNA of the CDR3: TGTGCTAGCAGCCCTAGCGGAGGCACAGATACGCAGTATTTT.

The V gene is TRBV10-2, the J gene TRBJ2-3; 12 positions agree with TRBD2. J gave up 8 bases and V 6 bases, and 0 bases lay outside the gene matches. Germline V gives CDR1 WSHSY, CDR2 SAAADI. This CDR3 spans 12 amino acids. The DNA of the CDR3 is TGCGCCAGCAGACTAGCGGGGGGTACGCAGTATTTT. Amino acid sequence: CASRLAGGTQYF.

This clonotype was seen a single time. The V and J genes are TRBV7-9 and TRBJ1-1; possible D gene TRBD1, 6 bases. The V and J ends lost 5 bases and 5 bases respectively, with 12 bases between them. CDR3 length: 13 amino acids. Looked up from germline, CDR1 is SEHNR and CDR2 is FQNEAQ (reference sequence). This CDR3 is CASSVQGLTEAFF. Here the CDR3 DNA reads TGTGCCAGCAGCGTTCAGGGGTTAACTGAAGCTTTCTTT.

CDR3 nucleotides: TGTGCCATCAGCGAATCGTGGGTAGATAATTCACCCCTCCACTTT. Protein sequence: CAISESWVDNSPLHF. The J gene is TRBJ1-6, the V gene TRBV10-3; D remains unclear. Germline CDR1 is ENHRY and CDR2 is SYGVKD. V was shortened by 6 bases and J by 5 bases, with 14 bases between the two germline ends. This CDR3 region has 15 residues.

Remarks on this clonotype: Just one base apart from a much larger clone, this may be a read error. This chain uses TRBV3-1 with TRBJ2-5; 10 nucleotides line up with TRBD2. The CDR3 consists of 16 residues. Germline CDR1 reads LGHDT; CDR2 reads YNNKEL (reference sequence). The V segment lost 5 bases and the J segment 11 bases; nucleotides outside the gene matches: 17. The CDR3 coding sequence is TGTGCCAGCAGCGCACTAGCGGGGACGTACTACAATGAGCAGTACTTC. Translating it yields CASSALAGTYYNEQYF.

At least ten counts were recorded for this clonotype. The chain is built from TRBV13 and TRBJ1-1; possible D gene TRBD1, 5 bases. Trimming pared 5 bases from V and 3 bases from J, leaving 10 bases between. The CDR3 totals 13 residues. Germline-derived CDR1 and CDR2 are PRHDT and FYEKMQ (reference sequence). CDR3 nucleotides: TGTGCCAGCAGCCGGGACGGAGACACTGAAGCTTTCTTT. Protein product: CASSRDGDTEAFF.

The chain is built from TRBV29-1 and TRBJ1-2; D gene unclear. CDR3 length: 15 amino acids. V was cut by 2 bases and J by 4 bases, with 17 bases left in between. Germline V gene data show CDR1 as SQVTM and CDR2 as ANQGSEA. Here the CDR3 reads CSVEKGGDIGYGYTF. CDR3 nucleotide sequence: TGCAGCGTTGAAAAGGGTGGTGACATCGGCTATGGCTACACCTTC. Full variable domain (rest looked up from reference TRBV29-1 and TRBJ1-2): SAVISQKPSRDICQRGTSLTIQCQVDSQVTMMFWYRQQPGQSLTLIATANQGSEATYESGFVIDKFPISRPNLTFSTLTVSNMSPEDSSIYLCSVEKGGDIGYGYTFGSGTRLTVV.

This clonotype showed up just a few times. The chain employs TRBV29-1 and TRBJ1-2; TRBD1 might be the D (6 bases). Trimming left V 4 bases short and J 7 bases short, with 13 bases between. CDR3 length: 12 residues. The V gene's germline CDR1 is SQVTM and CDR2 ANQGSEA. The CDR3 coding sequence is TGCAGCGTTGTTTCAGGGGAGAGTGGCTACACCTTC. Translated: CSVVSGESGYTF.

This clonotype was detected only a few times. The chain carries TRBV15 and TRBJ2-7; possible D gene TRBD2, 6 bases. In germline, CDR1 is LNHNV, CDR2 YYDKDF (reference sequence). The germline V and J ends were trimmed by 1 base and 1 base, with 11 bases remaining between them. This CDR3 contains 15 residues. In DNA, the CDR3 is TGTGCCACCAGCAGAGGAGGGGCGGGATCCTACGAGCAGTACTTC. As protein: CATSRGGAGSYEQYF.